The entry below gives a single TCR beta chain sequence along with its context. Assay: immunoSEQ multiplex PCR; the TCRdb copy retains only in-frame clones and omits some. This table has 200,000 to 250,000 clones, 80% to 90% appearing once. The sample belongs to a study of blood T cell repertoires in COVID-19. The clonotype comes from a woman between 40 and 55 years old with acute COVID-19. Sample: PBMCs or T cells enriched from blood (not recorded which).

For the CDR3, the DNA is TGTGCCAGCAGCTTCCTCCCTACAAGGGGGAATGAGCAGTTCTTC. Amino acids: CASSFLPTRGNEQFF. The chain recombines TRBV7-6 with TRBJ2-1; the D gene is possibly TRBD1 (6 bases). V was pared by 3 bases and J by 7 bases, with 16 bases between. CDR1 SGHVS and CDR2 FNYEAQ come from the germline V gene. This CDR3 region has 15 residues.